Shown below are 9 T cell receptor beta chains from a single sample sequenced in a study of blood T cell repertoires in COVID-19 (dated by TCRdb to 2020 to 2022). Libraries were constructed by the immunoSEQ multiplex PCR assay. The source is immuneACCESS, and TCRdb retained only in-frame sequences with V and J called. Part of the clones is not carried over; for the studies checked, unresolved V genes explain less than half of this, and the remainder is unexplained. Here the sample has about 350,000 clones; 88% occur a single time. The ten largest make up approximately 1% of the sample. The specimen sequenced was PBMCs or T cells enriched from blood (not recorded which). These TCRs come from a woman between 25 and 40 years old who had been exposed to COVID-19.

J is TRBJ2-7 and V is TRBV2, with 8 nucleotides matching TRBD2. Trimming cost V 2 bases and J 0 bases; bases outside gene matches: 12. The CDR3 totals 18 residues. Germline V CDR1 and CDR2: SNHLY, FYNNEI. The CDR3 here is CASSEFSSGRSLSYEQYF. The CDR3 DNA reads TGTGCCAGCAGTGAATTTTCTAGCGGGCGATCCCTCTCCTACGAGCAGTACTTC.

The table lists this clone with a count of one. J is TRBJ2-1 and V is TRBV19; TRBD1 matches 9 bases. Per the germline V gene, CDR1 is LNHDA and CDR2 is SQIVND (reference sequence). The CDR3 has 15 amino acids. The trim removed 6 bases at V and 4 bases at J, leaving 7 bases unmatched. The CDR3 DNA sequence: TGTGCCAGTAGCTCCGGACAGGGGACTTACAATGAGCAGTTCTTC. It specifies CASSSGQGTYNEQFF.

Comments on this clone: The germline gene is not matched at one end of the junction; a read error may be the cause. The V gene is TRBV7-9, the J gene TRBJ2-4; D is uncertain. CDR3 length equals 12 residues. Germline CDR1 is SEHNR and CDR2 is FQNEAQ (reference sequence). DNA for the CDR3: TGTGCCTGCAGCTTAAACTTCAACATTCAGTACTTC. It yields the protein CACSLNFNIQYF.

This chain uses TRBV27 with TRBJ1-5; no clear D gene. V was pared by 3 bases and J by 6 bases, with 15 bases between. Per the germline V gene, CDR1 is MNHEY and CDR2 is SMNVEV (reference sequence). This CDR3 is built from 15 residues. Written as DNA, the CDR3 is TGTGCCAGCAGTTTGGGTCCGCCAGCGAGTCAGCCCCAGCATTTT. Amino acids: CASSLGPPASQPQHF.

This chain connects TRBV27 to TRBJ2-7, with 7 bases matching TRBD1. Germline CDR1 and CDR2: MNHEY and SMNVEV (reference sequence). Germline trimming cut 0 bases from V and 3 bases from J; bases unmatched to any gene: 5. The CDR3 totals 15 residues. The CDR3 nucleotides read TGTGCCAGCAGTTTATCTAGGGGGCGAATCTACGAGCAGTACTTC. As protein: CASSLSRGRIYEQYF.

The chain links TRBV28 to TRBJ1-1; 8 bases fit TRBD1. The V gene end was trimmed by 2 bases and the J gene end by 4 bases; junction bases not matched to a gene: 6. The V gene's germline CDR1 is MDHEN and CDR2 SYDVKM. The CDR3 consists of 15 residues. This CDR3 is CASSLGQGAGTEAFF. CDR3 nucleotides: TGTGCCAGCAGTTTAGGACAGGGCGCTGGCACTGAAGCTTTCTTT.

V is TRBV28 and J is TRBJ1-1; tentatively, D is TRBD1 (6 bases). CDR1 is MDHEN, CDR2 SYDVKM, per germline. The CDR3 spans 14 residues. The V end lost 5 bases, the J end lost 2 bases, and 12 bases lay between the germline ends. The CDR3 DNA follows: TGTGCCAGCAGTCCCGGACAGTTAAACACTGAAGCTTTCTTT. It codes for CASSPGQLNTEAFF.

The chain uses TRBV7-3 and TRBJ2-7; 12 nucleotides agree with TRBD2. Germline assignment: CDR1 SGHTA and CDR2 FQGTGA. CDR3 size: 15 residues. The ends lost 4 bases at V and 1 base at J; junction bases unmatched: 2. In DNA, the CDR3 is TGTGCCAGCAGCTCCGGACTAGCGGGGTCCTACGAGCAGTACTTC. It is translated as CASSSGLAGSYEQYF. The complete variable domain, with remaining parts taken from reference TRBV7-3 and TRBJ2-7, reads GAGVSQTPSNKVTEKGKYVELRCDPISGHTALYWYRQSLGQGPEFLIYFQGTGAADDSGLPNDRFFAVRPEGSVSTLKIQRTERGDSAVYLCASSSGLAGSYEQYFGPGTRLTVT.

The rearrangement uses TRBV10-3 and TRBJ1-2; possible D gene TRBD1, 6 bases. This CDR3 comprises 16 residues. The germline V and J ends were trimmed by 0 bases and 2 bases, with 13 bases remaining between them. CDR1 and CDR2 (germline): ENHRY, SYGVKD. The CDR3 DNA follows: TGTGCCATCAGTGAGTCGACCCCGGGACAAAACTATGGCTACACCTTC. Its protein is CAISESTPGQNYGYTF.